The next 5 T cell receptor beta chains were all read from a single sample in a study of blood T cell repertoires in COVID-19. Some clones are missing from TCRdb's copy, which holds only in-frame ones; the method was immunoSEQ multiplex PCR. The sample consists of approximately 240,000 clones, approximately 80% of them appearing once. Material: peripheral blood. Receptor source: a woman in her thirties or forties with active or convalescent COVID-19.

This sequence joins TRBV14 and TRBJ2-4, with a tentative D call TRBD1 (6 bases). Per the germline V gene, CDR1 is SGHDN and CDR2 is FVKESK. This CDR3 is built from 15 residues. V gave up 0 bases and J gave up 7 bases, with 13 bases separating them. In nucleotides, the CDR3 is TGTGCCAGCAGCCAAGATCAGCTTAGGGGGAACATTCAGTACTTC. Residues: CASSQDQLRGNIQYF.

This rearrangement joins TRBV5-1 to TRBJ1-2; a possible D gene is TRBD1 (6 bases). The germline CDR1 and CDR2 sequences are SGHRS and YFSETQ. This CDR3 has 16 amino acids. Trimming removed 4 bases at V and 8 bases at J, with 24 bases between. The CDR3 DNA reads TGCGCCAGCAGCCTCACTAGTGGGACAATCTTCCGGGGCTACACCTTC. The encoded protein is CASSLTSGTIFRGYTF.

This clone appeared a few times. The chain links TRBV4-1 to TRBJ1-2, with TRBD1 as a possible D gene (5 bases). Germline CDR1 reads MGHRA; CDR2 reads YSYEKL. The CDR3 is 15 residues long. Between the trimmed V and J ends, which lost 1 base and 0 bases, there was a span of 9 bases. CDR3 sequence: CASSQVPGSNYGYTF. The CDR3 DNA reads TGCGCCAGCAGCCAAGTCCCAGGGTCTAACTATGGCTACACCTTC.

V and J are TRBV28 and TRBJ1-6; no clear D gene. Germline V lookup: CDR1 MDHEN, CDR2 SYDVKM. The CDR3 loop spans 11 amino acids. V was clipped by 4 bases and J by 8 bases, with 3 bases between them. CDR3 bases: TGTGCCAGCAGTTCGGATTCACCCCTCCACTTT. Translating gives CASSSDSPLHF.

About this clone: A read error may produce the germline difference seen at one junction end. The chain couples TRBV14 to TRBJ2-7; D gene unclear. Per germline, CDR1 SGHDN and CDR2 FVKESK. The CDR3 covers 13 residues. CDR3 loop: CASSQESSREQYF. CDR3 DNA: TGTGCCAGCAGTCAAGAATCCTCCCGGGAGCAGTACTTC.